This TCR beta chain was found in a study of lymphopenia after photon versus proton radiotherapy. Study findings and constraints: Survival link was tested only in deceased patients; proton benefit remains a possibility. Photon-treated patients lost naive T cells and TCR diversity; proton-treated stayed stable. Oligoclonal CD8+ Temra expansion after nadir drove photon patients' diversity drop. In patients who died, overall survival fell as post-nadir TCR diversity dropped more.

The protocol was immunoSEQ multiplex PCR, while the TCRdb copy is restricted to in-frame clones and leaves out a portion. The sample comprises about 33,000 clones, about nine tenths of which are singletons, and less than 7% rests with the top ten. Germline-derived CDR1 and CDR2 are MDHEN and SYDVKM. V dropped 8 bases and J dropped 3 bases, with 19 bases sitting between them. This CDR3 spans 15 amino acids. With respect to this clone: Its antigen is not identified.

Sequenced here: peripheral blood, sampled from a patient treated with photon-based radiotherapy. The chain is built from TRBV28 and TRBJ1-1, with D possibly being TRBD1 (5 bases). This sequence was found in a woman in her fifties or sixties with pancreatic cancer. CDR3 loop: CASLRGGKGYTEAFF. The CDR3 DNA reads as TGTGCCAGCCTTCGGGGCGGGAAAGGGTACACTGAAGCTTTCTTT.